Reported below is one T cell receptor beta chain. Nivolumab, ipilimumab, aspirin, low-dose cyclophosphamide and low-dose radiotherapy were all administered to the donors. The CDR3 is 14 amino acids. Trimming took 1 base from V and 3 from J, leaving 7 bases between them. The germline gives CDR1 SGDLS, CDR2 YYNGEE. The sample belongs to a study of low-dose radiotherapy and immunotherapy resistance in tumors. Looking at the study overall: The regimen for patients comprised intravenous nivolumab 240 mg every two weeks plus intravenous ipilimumab 1 mg/kg every six weeks.

Primers targeting TRAV and TRBV primed first-strand cDNA, covering alpha and beta chains. For amplifying TCRs, the PCR ran for approximately 18 cycles with Phusion, which was used together with a constant-region primer and the adapter on the V primers. By in vitro transcription, the isolated mRNA was amplified. TCRdb re-derived calls from the reads in MiXCR, one entry per CDR3 protein. The sample lists 7,500 to 9,500 distinct CDR3 sequences; roughly two thirds were seen once. The chain employs TRBV9 and TRBJ2-2; no clear D. The origin of this receptor is a human donor with advanced metastatic prostate, ovarian, gallbladder or colorectal cancer (not recorded which). This table probably holds off-target reads from a library built for another chain. This CDR3 is CASSVLLDTGELFF. The CDR3 DNA sequence: TGTGCCAGCAGCGTACTTCTTGACACCGGGGAGCTGTTTTTT.